The next 21 T cell receptor beta chains were all read from a single sample in a study of T cells in Graves' hyperthyroidism and ophthalmopathy (dated by TCRdb to about 2019). Library method: multiplex PCR. Sequencing took place on an Illumina HiSeq 2000. TCR beta CDR3 regions were amplified from RNA transcripts. The TCR CDR3 was subjected to a first round of RT-PCR using the HTBI primer set and the Qiagen OneStep RT-PCR kit. Clones were called with MiXCR by TCRdb after fastp trimmed the public reads at Q25, and only in-frame beta chains were retained. Each CDR3 protein appears once, grouped with its most common genes and DNA. For this sample there are hundreds of thousands of distinct CDR3 sequences; around 39% appear just once. The ten largest clones represent over 8% of the sample. Sequencing was carried out using blood. These receptors were obtained from a man in his late teens or twenties with Graves' hyperthyroidism.

This clonotype was detected only a few times. The rearrangement links TRBV5-4 to TRBJ1-1; possibly TRBD1 for D (6 bases). V shed 9 bases and J shed 4 bases, with 16 bases lying between them. The CDR3 totals 13 residues. The germline V gene encodes CDR1 SGHNT and CDR2 YYREEE (reference sequence). CDR3 nucleotide sequence: TGTGCCACCGGCACCCAAGGGGGCACTGAAGCTTTCTTT. Translation gives CATGTQGGTEAFF.

The chain combines TRBV29-1 with TRBJ1-1; D may be TRBD1 (5 bases). The V end lost 7 bases, the J end lost 0 bases, and 15 bases lay between the germline ends. Germline V CDR1 and CDR2: SQVTM, ANQGSEA. This CDR3 contains 14 residues. CDR3 bases: TGCAGCGGCAGGGAGGGGACTATGAACACTGAAGCTTTCTTT. This encodes CSGREGTMNTEAFF.

With regard to this clonotype: The junction does not match germline at one end; this may be a read error. The CDR3 is CASSNRVDKHF. The CDR3 nucleotides read TGCGCGAGCAGTAACAGAGTGGACAAGCATTTT. The chain carries TRBV10-2 and TRBJ1-5, with D possibly being TRBD1 (5 bases). Germline CDR1 is WSHSY and CDR2 is SAAADI. The CDR3 is 11 amino acids.

This rearrangement joins TRBV20-1 to TRBJ1-4, with TRBD1 matching over 8 bases. The CDR3 is 12 residues long. Germline V gene sequence: CDR1 DFQATT, CDR2 SNEGSKA (reference sequence). The CDR3 spells CSLGDRYEKLFF. The CDR3 DNA sequence: TGCAGCCTGGGGGACAGGTACGAAAAACTGTTTTTT.

A few counts support this clonotype. The chain couples TRBV19 to TRBJ2-5; possible D gene TRBD1, 5 bases. The CDR3 is 15 residues long. Germline CDR1 LNHDA, CDR2 SQIVND (reference sequence). V was shortened by 1 base and J by 4 bases, with 13 bases between the two germline ends. The CDR3 DNA reads TGTGCCAGTAGTATAGGGGGCACTTTGGGAGAGACCCAGTACTTC. It specifies CASSIGGTLGETQYF.

This clonotype occurred many times. The chain uses TRBV4-1 and TRBJ1-1; D gene ambiguous. CDR1 and CDR2 from the germline V gene are MGHRA and YSYEKL. The CDR3 is made up of 14 amino acids. V dropped 1 base and J dropped 2 bases, with 8 bases sitting between them. Here the CDR3 reads CASSQVAANTEAFF. Here the CDR3 DNA reads TGCGCCAGCAGCCAAGTAGCAGCAAACACTGAAGCTTTCTTT.

This clonotype was seen ten or more times. This chain's CDR3 is CSVWDRSSYEQYF. The CDR3 DNA reads TGCAGCGTCTGGGACCGAAGCTCCTACGAGCAGTACTTC. The chain recombines TRBV29-1 with TRBJ2-7; perhaps D is TRBD1 or TRBD2 (5 bases each). The CDR3 length is 13 residues. Germline lookup yields CDR1 SQVTM and CDR2 ANQGSEA. V shed 6 bases and J shed 0 bases, with 12 bases lying between them.

The V call is TRBV7-2, the J call TRBJ1-3, with a tentative D call TRBD1 (6 bases). Germline V gene data show CDR1 as SGHTA and CDR2 as FQGNSA. This CDR3 comprises 12 residues. V lost 10 bases and J lost 4, with 11 bases in between. CDR3: CAILGGGNTIYF. CDR3 bases: TGTGCCATTCTAGGGGGAGGAAACACCATATATTTT. The full variable domain, its missing parts supplied by reference TRBV7-2 and TRBJ1-3, is GAGVSQSPSNKVTEKGKDVELRCDPISGHTALYWYRQSLGQGLEFLIYFQGNSAPDKSGLPSDRFSAERTGGSVSTLTIQRTQQEDSAVYLCAILGGGNTIYFGEGSWLTVV.

This clonotype has more than one count but fewer than ten. The chain is built from TRBV12-3 or TRBV12-4 and TRBJ1-5; 9 bases are shared with TRBD1. Trimming at V came to 5 bases and at J to 2 bases, leaving 10 bases not matched to a gene. The CDR3 consists of 17 residues. Written as DNA, the CDR3 is TGTGCCAGCAGTCTCCTGTCGGGACAGGGTGGCAATCAGCCCCAGCATTTT. As protein: CASSLLSGQGGNQPQHF.

This clonotype was observed once. An end of the junction does not agree with germline; a read error may underlie this. CDR3 loop: CVISESGADTQYF. As DNA, the CDR3 is TGTGTCATCAGTGAGTCAGGAGCAGATACGCAGTATTTT. This sequence joins TRBV10-3 and TRBJ2-3; D is ambiguous. In germline, CDR1 is ENHRY, CDR2 SYGVKD. The CDR3 is made up of 13 amino acids.

This chain links TRBV5-1 with TRBJ1-1; TRBD1 is a possible D gene (6 bases). Trimming removed 5 bases from V and 10 bases from J, with 21 bases in between. The CDR3 runs 14 residues. Germline V gene sequence: CDR1 SGHRS, CDR2 YFSETQ. This chain's CDR3 is CASSAETGPAGAFF. The CDR3 nucleotides are TGCGCCAGCAGTGCGGAAACAGGGCCGGCTGGAGCTTTCTTT.

V usage is TRBV12-3 or TRBV12-4 and J usage is TRBJ1-4; TRBD1 is a possible D gene (5 bases). The CDR3 is 15 amino acids. Trimming removed 1 base from V and 6 bases from J, with 12 bases in between. The CDR3, as DNA: TGTGCCAGCAGTTTAGTAGGGGTGATGGATGAAAAACTGTTTTTT. Protein product: CASSLVGVMDEKLFF.

The chain carries TRBV7-8 and TRBJ1-3, with D tentatively TRBD1 (6 bases). There are 16 residues in the CDR3. Per germline, CDR1 SGHVS and CDR2 FQNEAQ. Between the trimmed V and J ends, which lost 5 bases and 3 bases, there was a span of 17 bases. CDR3 protein: CASSLRTGGFGNTIYF. CDR3 coding DNA: TGTGCCAGCAGCCTAAGGACGGGGGGCTTTGGAAACACCATATATTTT.

This clonotype was seen only a few times. The rearrangement joins TRBV27 to TRBJ2-7; 7 bases line up with TRBD2. The germline V gene has CDR1 MNHEY and CDR2 SMNVEV (reference sequence). The CDR3 consists of 13 residues. V was clipped by 2 bases and J by 6 bases; unmatched bases: 4. The DNA for the CDR3 is TGTGCCAGCAGTTTACCGTTAGCGGGCGAGCAGTACTTC. Encoded protein: CASSLPLAGEQYF.

The chain couples TRBV6-5 to TRBJ1-1; perhaps TRBD1 as D (5 bases). The germline V and J ends were trimmed by 7 bases and 0 bases, with 12 bases remaining between them. Germline V gene sequence: CDR1 MNHEY, CDR2 SVGAGI. The CDR3 runs 14 residues. The CDR3, as DNA: TGTGCCAGCACCATCGGGGGGGTGAACACTGAAGCTTTCTTT. It codes for CASTIGGVNTEAFF.

In DNA, the CDR3 is TGTGCCAGCAGTGAACGGAGTCTAACCTACGAGCAGTACTTC. Encoded protein: CASSERSLTYEQYF. The chain uses TRBV2 and TRBJ2-7; D is undetermined. This CDR3 has 14 residues. Trimming removed 2 bases from V and 2 bases from J, with 10 bases in between. The germline gives CDR1 SNHLY, CDR2 FYNNEI.

This clonotype was seen repeatedly, ten times or more. The V and J genes are TRBV7-9 and TRBJ2-5, with a weak D call TRBD2 (6 bases). CDR1 SEHNR and CDR2 FQNEAQ come from the germline V gene (reference sequence). V lost 5 bases and J lost 7, with 14 bases in between. The CDR3 sequence is 13 residues long. CDR3 in DNA: TGTGCCAGCAGCGCCGGGACTCTGGGGACCCAGTACTTC. Its translation: CASSAGTLGTQYF. The full variable domain, with the rest looked up from reference TRBV7-9 and TRBJ2-5, is DTGVSQNPRHKITKRGQNVTFRCDPISEHNRLYWYRQTLGQGPEFLTYFQNEAQLEKSRLLSDRFSAERPKGSFSTLEIQRTEQGDSAMYLCASSAGTLGTQYFGPGTRLLVL.

V is TRBV7-9 and J is TRBJ2-2, with 8 bases aligning to TRBD2. Germline V gene lookup returns CDR1 SEHNR and CDR2 FQNEAQ (reference sequence). The CDR3 runs to 18 residues. The V gene end was trimmed by 5 bases and the J gene end by 6 bases; junction bases not matched to a gene: 17. CDR3 nucleotide sequence: TGTGCCAGCAGCCTGATGCGTGGGCTAGCGGGCCTCGCCGGGGAGCTGTTTTTT. Amino acids: CASSLMRGLAGLAGELFF.

V is TRBV19 and J is TRBJ1-1; D may be TRBD1 (5 bases). Between the trimmed V and J ends, which lost 9 bases and 4 bases, there was a span of 18 bases. This CDR3 region has 14 residues. Per the germline V gene, CDR1 is LNHDA and CDR2 is SQIVND (reference sequence). Written as DNA, the CDR3 is TGTGCCAGCAGTTTATCCCCAGGGCCCACTGAAGCTTTCTTT. It yields the protein CASSLSPGPTEAFF.

This chain joins TRBV4-2 and TRBJ1-5; D might be TRBD1 (6 bases). Germline V gives CDR1 LGHNA, CDR2 YNFKEQ. V was pared by 0 bases and J by 5 bases, with 14 bases between. This CDR3 is built from 16 residues. DNA of the CDR3: TGTGCCAGCAGCCAAGAGACAGGAGACTATCATCAGCCCCAGCATTTT. Amino acids: CASSQETGDYHQPQHF.

J is TRBJ2-2 and V is TRBV29-1; D could derive from TRBD1 or TRBD2 (5 bases each). Per germline, CDR1 SQVTM and CDR2 ANQGSEA. This CDR3 has 13 residues. With 4 bases removed from V and 7 bases from J, the gap between germline ends came to 13 bases. CDR3: CSVAAWDHGELFF. The CDR3 DNA is TGCAGCGTTGCGGCGTGGGACCACGGGGAGCTGTTTTTT.